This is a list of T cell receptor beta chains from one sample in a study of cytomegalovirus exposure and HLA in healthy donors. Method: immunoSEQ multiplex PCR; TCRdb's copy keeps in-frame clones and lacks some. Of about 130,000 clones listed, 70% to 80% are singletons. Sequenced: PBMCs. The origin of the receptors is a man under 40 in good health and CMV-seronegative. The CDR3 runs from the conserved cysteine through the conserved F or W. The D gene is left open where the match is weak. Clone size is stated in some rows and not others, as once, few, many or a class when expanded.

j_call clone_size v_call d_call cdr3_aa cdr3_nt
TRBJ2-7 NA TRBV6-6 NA CASSYGGSEQYF TGTGCCAGCAGTTACGGTGGGAGCGAGCAGTACTTC
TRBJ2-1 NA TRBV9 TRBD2 CASSVGLAGGPLSDEQFF TGTGCCAGCAGCGTAGGTCTAGCGGGAGGGCCTTTAAGCGATGAGCAGTTCTTC
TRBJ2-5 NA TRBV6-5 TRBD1 CASRVTGVQETQYF TGTGCCAGCAGAGTTACAGGGGTACAAGAGACCCAGTACTTC
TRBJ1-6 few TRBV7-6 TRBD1 CASSLGQGANSPLHF TGTGCCAGCAGCTTGGGACAGGGGGCGAATTCACCCCTCCACTTT
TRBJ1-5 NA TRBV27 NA CASSFAGGNQPQHF TGTGCCAGCAGTTTCGCCGGTGGCAATCAGCCCCAGCATTTT
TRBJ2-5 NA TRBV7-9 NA CASSSPLDQETQYF TGTGCCAGCAGCTCCCCCCTCGACCAAGAGACCCAGTACTTC
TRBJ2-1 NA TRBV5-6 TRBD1 CASSLARTGGYNEQFF TGTGCCAGCAGCTTGGCTCGGACAGGGGGTTACAATGAGCAGTTCTTC
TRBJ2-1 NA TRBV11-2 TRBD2 CASSPGLAGVGEQFF TGTGCCAGCAGCCCGGGACTAGCGGGAGTTGGTGAGCAGTTCTTC
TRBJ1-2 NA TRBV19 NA CASREQGQNYGYTF TGTGCCAGTAGGGAACAGGGCCAAAACTATGGCTACACCTTC
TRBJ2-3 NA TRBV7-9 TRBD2 CASSLTSGRLTSTDTQYF TGTGCCAGCAGCTTGACTAGCGGGAGATTAACTAGCACAGATACGCAGTATTTT
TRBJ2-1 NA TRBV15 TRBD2 CATSREGSSGAYNEQFF TGTGCCACCAGCAGAGAAGGTTCTAGCGGAGCCTACAATGAGCAGTTCTTC
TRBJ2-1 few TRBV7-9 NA CASSPGLAHNEQFF TGTGCCAGCAGCCCCGGGCTAGCCCACAATGAGCAGTTCTTC
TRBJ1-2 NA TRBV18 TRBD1 CASSPPTGGRFYYGYTF TGTGCCAGCTCACCACCGACAGGGGGCCGCTTTTACTATGGCTACACCTTC
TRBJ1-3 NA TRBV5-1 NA CASSFDGSSGNTIYF TGCGCCAGCAGCTTCGACGGGAGCTCTGGAAACACCATATATTTT
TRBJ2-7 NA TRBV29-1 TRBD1 CSVPGTGGYEQYF TGCAGCGTTCCGGGGACAGGGGGCTACGAGCAGTACTTC
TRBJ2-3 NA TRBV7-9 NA CASSFSGTDTQYF TGTGCCAGCAGCTTTTCTGGCACAGATACGCAGTATTTT